This TCR beta chain appears in the sequencing data of a study of shared clonotypes between healthy human individuals. Study in general: Donors had three CD4 naive, three CD4 memory, two CD8 naive and one CD8 memory plate apiece. Study-wide points: Against clonotypes common to all four donors, non-shared ones had lower generation probabilities. The rarefaction results pointed to incomplete sorted-subset sequencing despite large depth. Estimated clonotype richness was generally higher in naive than memory subsets.

The data were produced by immunoSEQ multiplex PCR, yet TCRdb's version contains in-frame clones alone and is incomplete. There are 600,000 to 800,000 clones in the sample; just under 75% occur only once, and more than 1.5% lies in the top ten. Per the germline V gene, CDR1 is SGHVS and CDR2 is FNYEAQ. The CDR3 covers 12 residues. Trimming cost V 6 bases and J 8 bases, with 11 bases left between them. This clone turned up a few times. Antigen specificity is unknown. This sequence originates from a woman between 25 and 40 years old in good health. The sequencing input was memory CD4+ T cells sorted from blood. Indicated subset: CD45RA-negative fraction. The chain is built from TRBV7-6 and TRBJ2-1; D gene uncertain. The CDR3 here is CASSKGPHEQFF. The CDR3 DNA reads TGTGCCAGCAGTAAAGGTCCCCATGAGCAGTTCTTC.